Below are 27 T cell receptor beta chains sequenced from a single sample in a study of blood T cell repertoires in COVID-19. Generated by immunoSEQ multiplex PCR, the TCRdb table keeps only in-frame clones and is missing some. The profile shows about 100,000 clones, approximately 89% of them singletons. Source material: peripheral blood. The receptors derive from a man aged 50 or older with active COVID-19.

The chain recombines TRBV11-2 with TRBJ1-3; no definite D call. The V gene's germline CDR1 is SGHAT and CDR2 FQNNGV. CDR3 size: 15 residues. V was cut by 5 bases and J by 0 bases, with 11 bases left in between. Written as DNA, the CDR3 is TGTGCCAGCAGCCCGATCTACAGCTCTGGAAACACCATATATTTT. This translates into CASSPIYSSGNTIYF.

This chain links TRBV24-1 with TRBJ2-2; TRBD1 is a possible D gene (6 bases). The CDR3 totals 15 residues. Germline lookup yields CDR1 KGHDR and CDR2 SFDVKD. With 9 bases removed from V and 3 bases from J, the gap between germline ends came to 16 bases. Written as DNA, the CDR3 is TGTGCCACCTCCGAGGGGGACCCGGACACCGGGGAGCTGTTTTTT. The encoded protein is CATSEGDPDTGELFF.

This chain connects TRBV3-1 (or the pseudogene TRBV3-2) to TRBJ2-2, with 8 nucleotides matching TRBD1. Germline V lookup: CDR1 LGHDT, CDR2 YNNKEL (reference sequence). This CDR3 contains 16 residues. V gave up 4 bases and J gave up 0 bases; unmatched junction bases: 4. The DNA of the CDR3 is TGTGCCAGCAGCCGCCGGACAGGGACGAACACCGGGGAGCTGTTTTTT. This codes for CASSRRTGTNTGELFF.

The V gene is TRBV7-2, the J gene TRBJ1-4, with TRBD1 identical over 7 bases. The CDR3 covers 15 residues. Germline V lookup: CDR1 SGHTA, CDR2 FQGNSA. Trimming cost V 1 base and J 8 bases; bases outside gene matches: 7. CDR3: CASSLVTGPEEKLFF. CDR3 sequence (DNA): TGTGCCAGCAGCTTAGTGACAGGGCCGGAGGAAAAACTGTTTTTT. The full variable domain, completed using reference TRBV7-2 and TRBJ1-4, is GAGVSQSPSNKVTEKGKDVELRCDPISGHTALYWYRQSLGQGLEFLIYFQGNSAPDKSGLPSDRFSAERTGGSVSTLTIQRTQQEDSAVYLCASSLVTGPEEKLFFGSGTQLSVL.

The chain is built from TRBV19 and TRBJ1-5, with 7 bases fitting TRBD1. With V trimmed by 4 bases and J by 4 bases, 4 bases remained unmatched. CDR1 and CDR2 (germline): LNHDA, SQIVND (reference sequence). The length of the CDR3 is 14 residues. The CDR3 loop reads CASSTTGANQPQHF. The CDR3, as DNA: TGTGCCAGTAGTACTACAGGGGCGAATCAGCCCCAGCATTTT.

This clone was picked up one time. The genes are TRBV9 and TRBJ2-1; 7 nucleotides line up with TRBD2. The CDR3 spans 14 residues. J lost 9 bases, V lost 4 bases, and 10 bases had no gene match. Germline V gives CDR1 SGDLS, CDR2 YYNGEE. The CDR3 nucleotides read TGTGCCAGCAGCCCAAGGGCGGGAGAGAGTGAGCAGTTCTTC. Its protein is CASSPRAGESEQFF. The full variable domain, in which reference TRBV9 and TRBJ2-1 provide the parts outside the CDR3, is DSGVTQTPKHLITATGQRVTLRCSPRSGDLSVYWYQQSLDQGLQFLIQYYNGEERAKGNILERFSAQQFPDLHSELNLSSLELGDSALYFCASSPRAGESEQFFGPGTRLTVL.

J is TRBJ2-7 and V is TRBV12-1; the DNA was not used to check the table's D call, TRBD2. TRBV12-1 is listed as a pseudogene. This CDR3 is built from 14 residues. Here the CDR3 DNA reads TGTGCCAGCAGCTTTGATAGCGGGGGCTACGAGCAGTACTTC. Its protein is CASSFDSGGYEQYF.

This sequence joins TRBV6-5 and TRBJ1-2; 9 positions agree with TRBD1. V dropped 9 bases and J dropped 5; count of bases not matched to a gene: 10. The germline V gene has CDR1 MNHEY and CDR2 SVGAGI. CDR3 size: 14 residues. In nucleotides, the CDR3 is TGTGCCAGTTTCCTTCTCGGGACAGGGTATGGCTACACCTTC. This translates into CASFLLGTGYGYTF.

The genes are TRBV4-2 and TRBJ2-4; a possible D gene is TRBD2 (7 bases). The CDR3 consists of 14 residues. V lost 6 bases, J lost 5 bases, and 14 bases lay in between. Looked up from germline, CDR1 is LGHNA and CDR2 is YNFKEQ. CDR3 nucleotides: TGTGCCAGCAGGAAAGGGGGGGTTGAAAACATTCAGTACTTC. Translated, it gives CASRKGGVENIQYF.

This rearrangement joins TRBV19 to TRBJ1-2, with 10 bases lining up with TRBD1. This CDR3 spans 16 amino acids. J gave up 1 base and V 6 bases, and 8 bases lay outside the gene matches. Germline lookup yields CDR1 LNHDA and CDR2 SQIVND (reference sequence). In DNA, the CDR3 is TGTGCCAGTAGACGAGACAGGACAGGGGGTAACTATGGCTACACCTTC. It yields the protein CASRRDRTGGNYGYTF.

The rearrangement links TRBV4-1 to TRBJ2-7; 8 bases line up with TRBD1. Germline V lookup: CDR1 MGHRA, CDR2 YSYEKL. Trimming at V came to 4 bases and at J to 2 bases, leaving 7 bases not matched to a gene. The CDR3 contains 15 residues. The CDR3 region is CASSRTPDRAYEQYF. CDR3 in DNA: TGCGCCAGCAGCCGTACCCCGGACAGGGCCTACGAGCAGTACTTC.

The chain uses TRBV19 and TRBJ1-2, with D possibly TRBD1 on 6 matching bases. The V end was cut by 7 bases, the J end by 0 bases, with 15 bases between. The germline gives CDR1 LNHDA, CDR2 SQIVND (reference sequence). CDR3 size: 15 residues. The DNA for the CDR3 is TGTGCCAGTACGCGAACCAGGGGAGCTAACTATGGCTACACCTTC. It encodes CASTRTRGANYGYTF.

This chain joins TRBV12-3 or TRBV12-4 and TRBJ1-2, with unresolved D. Trimming removed 5 bases at V and 8 bases at J, with 12 bases between. The CDR3 is made up of 12 amino acids. The DNA of the CDR3 is TGTGCCAGCAGTGCGGCGGGGAGGGGCTACACCTTC. Residues: CASSAAGRGYTF.

V is TRBV25-1 and J is TRBJ1-1; a possible D gene is TRBD1 (5 bases). The CDR3 is made up of 14 amino acids. V dropped 4 bases and J dropped 1 base, with 10 bases sitting between them. Germline V gene lookup returns CDR1 MGHDK and CDR2 SYGVNS. DNA of the CDR3: TGTGCCAGCAGTGCGGACACCAGGAACACTGAAGCTTTCTTT. This gives the protein CASSADTRNTEAFF.

The chain couples TRBV19 to TRBJ2-7, with 9 bases identical to TRBD2. Germline V gene data show CDR1 as LNHDA and CDR2 as SQIVND (reference sequence). V was clipped by 9 bases and J by 0 bases; unmatched bases: 6. The CDR3 runs to 14 residues. CDR3 bases: TGTGCCAGGCCAGCGGGAGGCCCCTCCTACGAGCAGTACGTC. It codes for CARPAGGPSYEQYV.

The chain recombines TRBV19 with TRBJ2-2, with D perhaps TRBD1 (6 bases). The CDR3 has 14 amino acids. The V and J ends lost 11 bases and 0 bases respectively, with 13 bases between them. Germline assignment: CDR1 LNHDA and CDR2 SQIVND (reference sequence). The DNA for the CDR3 is TGTGCCTCGTCGGGACATGCGAACACCGGGGAGCTGTTTTTT. Protein sequence: CASSGHANTGELFF. The whole variable domain, filled in from reference TRBV19 and TRBJ2-2, reads DGGITQSPKYLFRKEGQNVTLSCEQNLNHDAMYWYRQDPGQGLRLIYYSQIVNDFQKGDIAEGYSVSREKKESFPLTVTSAQKNPTAFYLCASSGHANTGELFFGEGSRLTVL.

The rearrangement links TRBV19 to TRBJ1-2, with a tentative D call TRBD1 (6 bases). Between the trimmed V and J ends, which lost 8 bases and 5 bases, there was a span of 18 bases. Per the germline V gene, CDR1 is LNHDA and CDR2 is SQIVND (reference sequence). The CDR3 spans 14 residues. CDR3 residues: CASQLSDRTYGYTF. The CDR3 DNA is TGTGCCAGTCAACTTTCGGACAGAACATATGGCTACACCTTC.

The chain couples TRBV7-2 to TRBJ2-5; D is undetermined. Between the trimmed V and J ends, which lost 2 bases and 5 bases, there was a span of 9 bases. CDR1 SGHTA and CDR2 FQGNSA come from the germline V gene. The CDR3 is 13 residues long. The CDR3 nucleotides are TGTGCCAGCAGCTTATCAAGCTATGAGACCCAGTACTTC. Its translation is CASSLSSYETQYF.

The rearrangement links TRBV5-6 to TRBJ2-7, with 8 positions matching TRBD1. The V and J ends lost 4 bases and 3 bases, in that order; junction bases with no gene match: 6. CDR3 length: 14 residues. Germline CDR1 SGHDT, CDR2 YYEEEE. The CDR3 is CASSAYRGSYEQYF. CDR3 bases: TGTGCCAGCAGCGCCTACAGGGGGAGCTACGAGCAGTACTTC.

The rearrangement uses TRBV7-9 and TRBJ2-6; D might be TRBD1 (6 bases). Germline V CDR1 and CDR2: SEHNR, FQNEAQ (reference sequence). There are 19 residues in the CDR3. Deletions cut 3 bases from V and 0 bases from J, with 18 bases between. CDR3 sequence: CASSFDYLGHYSGANVLTF. The CDR3 DNA reads TGTGCCAGCAGCTTCGATTATCTGGGACACTACTCTGGGGCCAACGTCCTGACTTTC.

In this sample, this clone turned up once. This chain uses TRBV18 with TRBJ2-7, with TRBD1 matching 10 bases. CDR1 and CDR2 from the germline V gene are KGHSH and LQKENI. The CDR3 consists of 15 residues. Trimming cost V 6 bases and J 9 bases; bases outside gene matches: 14. The CDR3 nucleotides read TGTGCCAGCTCCCCCGGACAGGGGGAGAGAAATCGGCAGTACGTC. Amino acid sequence: CASSPGQGERNRQYV.

The chain recombines TRBV4-1 with TRBJ2-7, with 7 bases that match TRBD1. In germline, CDR1 is MGHRA, CDR2 YSYEKL. Germline trimming cut 3 bases from V and 3 bases from J; bases unmatched to any gene: 11. The CDR3 contains 16 residues. The CDR3, as DNA: TGCGCCAGCAGCCATAATGTGGGACAGATCTTCTACGAGCAGTACTTC. Protein product: CASSHNVGQIFYEQYF.

V usage is TRBV5-8 and J usage is TRBJ2-5; tentative D call: TRBD2 (5 bases). V dropped 8 bases and J dropped 5 bases, with 19 bases sitting between them. Germline V lookup: CDR1 SGHTS, CDR2 YDEGEE. This CDR3 spans 14 amino acids. The CDR3 DNA reads TGTGCCAGTTCTAGAGTTGGGCGCGGGGAGACCCAGTACTTC. Encoded protein: CASSRVGRGETQYF. The whole variable domain, remainder taken from reference TRBV5-8 and TRBJ2-5, is EAGVTQSPTHLIKTRGQQATLRCSPISGHTSVYWYQQALGLGLQFLLWYDEGEERNRGNFPPRFSGRQFPNYSSELNVNALELEDSALYLCASSRVGRGETQYFGPGTRLLVL.

This sequence joins TRBV18 and TRBJ2-1; TRBD2 aligns across 14 bases. V lost 6 bases, J lost 12 bases, and 16 bases stayed unmatched. Germline V gives CDR1 KGHSH, CDR2 LQKENI. The CDR3 sequence is 17 residues long. The CDR3 loop is CASSFIMGTSGRGVQFF. In DNA form, the CDR3 reads TGTGCCAGCTCCTTCATAATGGGGACTAGCGGGAGAGGTGTGCAGTTCTTC.

The chain couples TRBV18 to TRBJ1-5, with D perhaps matching TRBD1 (5 bases). The CDR3 extends over 15 amino acids. V was pared by 6 bases and J by 4 bases, with 16 bases between. Germline V CDR1 and CDR2: KGHSH, LQKENI. This CDR3 reads CASSPNGGINQPQHF. The CDR3 DNA sequence: TGTGCCAGCTCTCCCAACGGGGGGATAAATCAGCCCCAGCATTTT.

This chain uses TRBV20-1 with TRBJ1-3; the D gene is possibly TRBD1 (6 bases). The ends were cut back, 3 bases at V and 3 bases at J, with 12 bases in the middle. The CDR3 runs to 14 residues. Germline lookup yields CDR1 DFQATT and CDR2 SNEGSKA (reference sequence). The CDR3 nucleotides are TGCAGTGCTAGTCTACAGGGCCATGGAAACACCATATATTTT. This codes for CSASLQGHGNTIYF.

The chain recombines TRBV9 with TRBJ2-3; 12 positions match TRBD2. V gave up 2 bases and J gave up 5 bases; unmatched junction bases: 9. CDR1 SGDLS and CDR2 YYNGEE come from the germline V gene. CDR3 length: 17 amino acids. This chain's CDR3 is CASSVRGLAGFGDTQYF. DNA for the CDR3: TGTGCCAGCAGCGTCCGTGGACTAGCGGGGTTTGGAGATACGCAGTATTTT. The entire variable domain, with the rest obtained from reference TRBV9 and TRBJ2-3, is as follows: DSGVTQTPKHLITATGQRVTLRCSPRSGDLSVYWYQQSLDQGLQFLIQYYNGEERAKGNILERFSAQQFPDLHSELNLSSLELGDSALYFCASSVRGLAGFGDTQYFGPGTRLTVL.